Listed below are T cell receptor beta chains from one sample, sequenced in a study of post-analysis software for immune sequencing data. A single record per CDR3 protein comes from TCRdb applying MiXCR to the PCR reads. Here the sample spans approximately 440,000 distinct CDR3 sequences, roughly 45% being singletons. Specimen: blood. All receptors derive from a girl under 18 with multiple sclerosis. CDR3s include the opening cysteine and the closing phenylalanine or tryptophan. A D gene is named only where the DNA matches it firmly. Rows may omit the clone size; those that give it use once, few, many or a size class.

clone_size,d_call,v_call,j_call,cdr3_nt,cdr3_aa
-,TRBD1,TRBV10-2,TRBJ2-1,TGCGCCAGCATTTCCCGGGACAGGCCCTACAATGAGCAGTTCTTC,CASISRDRPYNEQFF
few,-,TRBV5-1,TRBJ1-2,TGCGCCAGCAGCTTTTGGCGGGGGCATGGCTACACCTTC,CASSFWRGHGYTF
-,TRBD2,TRBV28,TRBJ2-3,TGTGCCAGCAGTTACGGCGGGAGGGGGGCGCAGTATTTT,CASSYGGRGAQYF
few,-,TRBV4-2,TRBJ2-3,TGTGCCAGCAGTCAATTGGGAGGCGGGATCGCAGATACGCAGTATTTT,CASSQLGGGIADTQYF
-,TRBD2,TRBV7-9,TRBJ2-1,TGTGCCAGCAGCTTCCGGGCTAGCGGGAGTGCGGATGAGCAGTTCTTC,CASSFRASGSADEQFF
-,-,TRBV20-1,TRBJ1-5,TGCAGTGCTAGCGTACTAGGACCAGGAGAGCCCCAGCATTTT,CSASVLGPGEPQHF
-,-,TRBV5-1,TRBJ2-7,TGCGCCAGCAGCTTTGGGCCCGCGTTACCGCTGGGACGGAAGGAAACCTCCTACGAGCAGTACTTC,CASSFGPALPLGRKETSYEQYF
-,-,TRBV15,TRBJ1-2,TGTGCCACCAACAGCCGGGCAGGCGGCTACACCTTC,CATNSRAGGYTF
few,-,TRBV7-9,TRBJ2-7,TGTGCCAGTAGCGCCCAGTCCACTGGGGACTACGAGCAGTACTTC,CASSAQSTGDYEQYF
-,TRBD1,TRBV27,TRBJ1-2,TGTGCCAGCAGTCTACTGCCTATGGACAGGGGAGACTATGGCTACACCTTC,CASSLLPMDRGDYGYTF
few,-,TRBV7-2,TRBJ2-1,TGTGCCAGCAGCCCTTTGGACGTCAATGAGCAGTTCTTC,CASSPLDVNEQFF
-,TRBD2,TRBV3-1,TRBJ2-5,TGTGCCAGCAACAAGAACCTAGCGGGAGAAGAGACCCAGTACTTC,CASNKNLAGEETQYF
-,TRBD1,TRBV5-1,TRBJ2-7,TGCGCCAGCAGCTTCCGACAGGGGCTCGGCGAGCAGTACTTC,CASSFRQGLGEQYF
few,TRBD2,TRBV29-1,TRBJ2-1,TGCAGCGTTGCTACTAGCGGGGCCGGCAATGAGCAGTTCTTC,CSVATSGAGNEQFF
-,TRBD2,TRBV5-1,TRBJ2-7,TGCGCCAGCAGCTTGACTAGCGGGATCAGAAATCCCTACGAGCAGTACTTC,CASSLTSGIRNPYEQYF
-,-,TRBV20-1,TRBJ2-7,TGCAGTGCTAGAATTGCCTACGAGCAGTACTTC,CSARIAYEQYF
few,TRBD1,TRBV12-3/TRBV12-4,TRBJ1-2,TGTGCCAGCAGACGAACAGGGGGCGCTGGCTATGGCTACACCTTC,CASRRTGGAGYGYTF
-,-,TRBV10-3,TRBJ2-5,TGTGCCATCAGTGGGGTAGACAATGAGCAGTACTTC,CAISGVDNEQYF
once,TRBD2,TRBV6-5,TRBJ2-3,TGTGCCAGCAGTTACGCGGGAGGGCCGTCAGATACGCAGTATTTT,CASSYAGGPSDTQYF
once,TRBD1,TRBV6-1,TRBJ1-1,TGTGCCAGCTCATACTCTACACAGGGGTACACTGAAGCTTTCTTT,CASSYSTQGYTEAFF
-,TRBD2,TRBV29-1,TRBJ2-1,TGCAGCGCCAACGCGGCTAAGGGACTAGCGGGATCGGGTGAGCAGTTCTTC,CSANAAKGLAGSGEQFF
-,-,TRBV12-3/TRBV12-4,TRBJ1-2,TGTGCCAGCAGACGGGGTTGGCCCGGCTATGGCTACACCTTC,CASRRGWPGYGYTF
few,TRBD2,TRBV5-1,TRBJ2-1,TGCGCCAGCAGCCCCCCCGGGGGGGCCCACAATGAGCAGTTCTTC,CASSPPGGAHNEQFF
-,-,TRBV5-1,TRBJ1-1,TGCGCCAGCAGAGGAGGGATTACAGGGCTGAACACTGAAGCTTTCTTT,CASRGGITGLNTEAFF
-,TRBD2,TRBV20-1,TRBJ2-7,TGCAGTGCTGTTAGCGGGAGTACCTACGAGCAGTACTTC,CSAVSGSTYEQYF
few,-,TRBV12-3/TRBV12-4,TRBJ1-4,TGTGCCAGCAGTCTGCGGACAGAAGAAAAACTGTTTTTT,CASSLRTEEKLFF
few,-,TRBV5-1,TRBJ2-1,TGCGCCAGCAGCTTGGCCAGCGGAACCTACAATGAGCAGTTCTTC,CASSLASGTYNEQFF
many,-,TRBV4-1,TRBJ1-5,TGCGCCAGCAGCCAAGCGGTGGGGCAGCCCCAGCATTTT,CASSQAVGQPQHF
-,TRBD1,TRBV2,TRBJ1-5,TGTGCCAGCAGCACCACAGGGGTCGGGAAGCAGCCCCAGCATTTT,CASSTTGVGKQPQHF
-,TRBD2,TRBV10-3,TRBJ2-1,TGTGCCATCAGAACAGGCGGGAGGGATGGTAATGAGCAGTTCTTC,CAIRTGGRDGNEQFF
few,TRBD1,TRBV7-8,TRBJ2-7,TGTGCCAGCAGCTCCGAGACAGGGAATCACGAGCAGTACTTC,CASSSETGNHEQYF
few,-,TRBV28,TRBJ2-7,TGTGCCAGCAGTTGGCGGGCGAGCTCCTACGAGCAGTACTTC,CASSWRASSYEQYF
few,-,TRBV20-1,TRBJ1-2,TGCAGTGCTCCGCGACAGCGCGAGCCGGATGGCTACACCTTC,CSAPRQREPDGYTF
-,TRBD2,TRBV4-1,TRBJ2-1,TGCGCCAGCAGCCAAGATAGGGGCGGGAGGCCCGAGCAGTTCTTC,CASSQDRGGRPEQFF
-,TRBD1,TRBV6-6,TRBJ1-2,TGTGCCAGCAGTCACGGGACAGAATATGGCTACACCTTC,CASSHGTEYGYTF
once,-,TRBV12-3/TRBV12-4,TRBJ2-1,TGTGCCAGCAGTTTTCGACGAATGGGACCCTCAAACAATGAGCAGTTCTTC,CASSFRRMGPSNNEQFF
-,TRBD1,TRBV7-2,TRBJ1-2,TGTGCCAGCAGCCCGGGACAGGAGTATGGCTACACCTTC,CASSPGQEYGYTF
few,-,TRBV7-9,TRBJ2-2,TGTGCCAGCAGCTTGACTGGGGCTTCCGGGGAGCTGTTTTTT,CASSLTGASGELFF
few,TRBD1,TRBV11-2,TRBJ2-7,TGTGCCACCAGACGGGACAGGGGGCTTTACGAGCAGTACTTC,CATRRDRGLYEQYF
-,TRBD2,TRBV7-3,TRBJ2-1,TGTGCCAGCAGCTCTCTCCCGGGACTAGCGGACAATGAGCAGTTCTTC,CASSSLPGLADNEQFF
-,TRBD2,TRBV12-3/TRBV12-4,TRBJ2-3,TGTGCCAGCAGTTTAAGGACTAGCGGTTACGATACGCAGTATTTT,CASSLRTSGYDTQYF
-,-,TRBV29-1,TRBJ2-2,TGCAGCGTTGGACCTCGAGCCGGGGAGCTGTTTTTT,CSVGPRAGELFF
few,TRBD2,TRBV20-1,TRBJ2-7,TGCAGTGCTAGAGATGCCTTACTAGCGGGTGCTCCCTACGAGCAGTACTTC,CSARDALLAGAPYEQYF
few,TRBD1,TRBV20-1,TRBJ2-1,TGCAGTGCTCCCGGGACAGGGACCTACAATGAGCAGTTCTTC,CSAPGTGTYNEQFF
-,-,TRBV3-1,TRBJ1-5,TGTGCCAGCAGCCAAATGCAGGGCGGCGGCAATCAGCCCCAGCATTTT,CASSQMQGGGNQPQHF
-,-,TRBV6-4,TRBJ2-1,TGTGCCAGCAGTAGCTCTTCAGAACACAATGAGCAGTTCTTC,CASSSSSEHNEQFF
once,TRBD1,TRBV28,TRBJ2-7,TGTGCCAGCAGTATGACAGGGTTATACGAGCAGTACTTC,CASSMTGLYEQYF
few,-,TRBV7-8,TRBJ2-1,TGTGCCAGCAGCCCAAGGTGGGAGTGGGACAATGAGCAGTTCTTC,CASSPRWEWDNEQFF
-,TRBD2,TRBV6-6,TRBJ2-7,TGTGCCGGCAGTACTAGCGGGGTTTCCTACGAGCAGTACTTC,CAGSTSGVSYEQYF
few,-,TRBV6-6,TRBJ2-3,TGTGCCAGCAGCTCATCCGGGATGGATGGAGATACGCAGTATTTT,CASSSSGMDGDTQYF
-,-,TRBV6-6,TRBJ2-7,TGTGCCAGCAGTCACATAAGTCTGGAGCAGTACTTC,CASSHISLEQYF
-,-,TRBV15,TRBJ2-3,TGTGCCACCAGCAGAGAATACACAGATACGCAGTATTTT,CATSREYTDTQYF
few,TRBD1,TRBV28,TRBJ2-7,TGTGCCAGCGGAACCAGGGACAGGGGGTACGAGCAGTACTTC,CASGTRDRGYEQYF
-,-,TRBV12-3/TRBV12-4,TRBJ1-4,TGTGCCAGCAGTTTAGGGTCGCAGGGAGGCGAAAAACTGTTTTTT,CASSLGSQGGEKLFF
many,-,TRBV12-3/TRBV12-4,TRBJ2-5,TGTGCCAGCAGTTTACAGGAGGGAGAGACCCAGTACTTC,CASSLQEGETQYF
-,-,TRBV10-3,TRBJ1-5,TGTGCCATCAGCCAGGGTAGCAATCAGCCCCAGCATTTT,CAISQGSNQPQHF
once,-,TRBV5-6,TRBJ1-5,TGTGCCAGCAGCTTGAAACAGGGCCGGCTTCAGCCCCAGCATTTT,CASSLKQGRLQPQHF
-,-,TRBV20-1,TRBJ1-5,TGCAGTGCTAGTCAGGACAACCACAATCAGCCCCAGCATTTT,CSASQDNHNQPQHF
-,TRBD2,TRBV6-5,TRBJ2-1,TGTGCCAGCAGCTCCCCGAGAGCGCTACCGGGACTACTCTTTTACAGTGAGCAGTTCTTC,CASSSPRALPGLLFYSEQFF
-,-,TRBV20-1,TRBJ2-1,TGCAGTGCTAGAGATATACTAGCCCTCCCTCCCCTCTACAATGAGCAGTTCTTC,CSARDILALPPLYNEQFF